This record looks at one T cell receptor (beta chain) sequence and its context. Its matching antigen is unknown. Naive CD8 cells were CD45RO-negative, positively selected for CCR7, excluding terminally differentiated effector memory CD45RA+ cells. There were no recent acute infections or vaccinations among the donors, who were healthy HIV-negative adults. This specimen belongs to a study of shared clonotypes between healthy human individuals. Findings of the study overall: Rarefaction showed sorted-subset sequencing was incomplete despite large depth. Among donors, clonotype sharing was expected to be affected by sequencing depth.

The method was immunoSEQ multiplex PCR; TCRdb's version includes in-frame clones alone and lacks a portion of them. The table shows about 2.1 million clones, with around 95% occurring only once. Source material: naive CD8+ T cells from PBMCs. This TCR came from a man younger than 35 in good health. Some clones in this sample may be carry-over from other donors' samples.

The CDR3 region has the DNA TGTGCCAGTAGTCCGGGACTAGGCGGATATGAGCAGTTCTTC. As protein: CASSPGLGGYEQFF. The V gene is TRBV19, the J gene TRBJ2-1, with 8 bases identical to TRBD2. CDR1 LNHDA and CDR2 SQIVND come from the germline V gene (reference sequence). The V segment lost 5 bases and the J segment 8 bases; nucleotides outside the gene matches: 8. The CDR3 contains 14 residues.